These 7 T cell receptor beta chains were all obtained from the same sample, sequenced in a study of T cell repertoires in cytomegalovirus infection (dated by TCRdb to about 2019). Sequencing was carried out with an Illumina HiSeq 1500. Using fastp at Q25 and MiXCR, TCRdb reprocessed the public reads and kept productive beta chains. Rows matching on CDR3 protein sequence are summarized as one entry with the most common DNA and genes. The sample table contains roughly 990,000 distinct CDR3 sequences; only one count was recorded for roughly 30% of them. Over 13% of the sample comes from the top ten. The antigens these receptors bind are not known. The treatment or condition tag for this specimen amounts to: in vitro stimulation with specific CMV peptide epitopes to enrich CMV-specific T cells. This specimen was cultured CD8+ T cells from PBMCs, taken from culture after CMV antigen stimulation. The source of these receptors is a human donor in good health (CMV status not recorded). Some clones in this sample may be carry-over from other donors' samples.

This clonotype showed up just a few times. This chain links TRBV5-6 with TRBJ1-2; a weak D match, TRBD1 (5 bases). Germline V gene sequence: CDR1 SGHDT, CDR2 YYEEEE. The CDR3 loop spans 16 amino acids. Trimming cost V 0 bases and J 4 bases, with 16 bases left between them. In nucleotides, the CDR3 is TGTGCCAGCAGCTTGGGGTCCGTCGGGGGACCCTATGGCTACACCTTC. This sequence encodes CASSLGSVGGPYGYTF.

This clonotype showed up many times. Here the CDR3 DNA reads TGTGCCAGCAGTTTATCCCCAGGGTTCTATGGCTACACCTTC. Translation: CASSLSPGFYGYTF. The chain carries TRBV12-3 or TRBV12-4 and TRBJ1-2; D possibly corresponds to TRBD1 (5 bases). The CDR3 contains 14 residues. Trimming left V 2 bases short and J 4 bases short, with 11 bases between.

In this sample, this clonotype turned up a few times. The chain combines TRBV28 with TRBJ1-2, with D perhaps TRBD1 (5 bases). The V and J ends lost 5 bases and 10 bases respectively, with 29 bases between them. Per germline, CDR1 MDHEN and CDR2 SYDVKM. The CDR3 is 17 amino acids. Here the CDR3 reads CASSRWDWKGPIFYYTF. Written as DNA, the CDR3 is TGTGCCAGCAGTAGATGGGACTGGAAGGGTCCTATTTTCTACTACACCTTC.

The chain employs TRBV7-6 and TRBJ2-5; TRBD1 matches at 9 bases. This CDR3 is built from 16 residues. Germline trimming cut 1 base from V and 5 bases from J; bases unmatched to any gene: 8. The V gene's germline CDR1 is SGHVS and CDR2 FNYEAQ. The CDR3 loop is CASSLGPGQGRETQYF. DNA for the CDR3: TGTGCCAGCAGCTTAGGGCCGGGACAGGGTAGGGAGACCCAGTACTTC.

The chain combines TRBV2 with TRBJ2-2; D is unclear. This CDR3 comprises 12 residues. V was shortened by 1 base and J by 9 bases, with 6 bases between the two germline ends. From germline, CDR1 is SNHLY and CDR2 FYNNEI. DNA for the CDR3: TGTGCCAGCAGTGAAGGTAACCGGGAGCTGTTTTTT. Protein: CASSEGNRELFF. The whole variable domain, filled in from reference TRBV2 and TRBJ2-2, reads EPEVTQTPSHQVTQMGQEVILRCVPISNHLYFYWYRQILGQKVEFLVSFYNNEISEKSEIFDDQFSVERPDGSNFTLKIRSTKLEDSAMYFCASSEGNRELFFGEGSRLTVL.

The chain employs TRBV7-2 and TRBJ2-3; 7 bases align to TRBD2. V shed 6 bases, J shed 8 bases, and the junction held 11 bases outside the gene matches. Germline assignment: CDR1 SGHTA and CDR2 FQGNSA. The CDR3 loop spans 14 amino acids. CDR3 DNA sequence: TGTGCCAGCAGTTCATTAACTGAGCGGGGTACGCAGTATTTT. It encodes CASSSLTERGTQYF. The variable domain in full, completed from reference TRBV7-2 and TRBJ2-3, reads GAGVSQSPSNKVTEKGKDVELRCDPISGHTALYWYRQSLGQGLEFLIYFQGNSAPDKSGLPSDRFSAERTGGSVSTLTIQRTQQEDSAVYLCASSSLTERGTQYFGPGTRLTVL.

CDR3: CASSIDEGENTEAFF. Written as DNA, the CDR3 is TGTGCCAGTAGTATAGACGAGGGGGAGAACACTGAAGCTTTCTTT. The chain recombines TRBV19 with TRBJ1-1; tentatively, D is TRBD1 (6 bases). V gave up 0 bases and J gave up 1 base, with 9 bases separating them. CDR3 length equals 15 residues. Germline assignment: CDR1 LNHDA and CDR2 SQIVND (reference sequence).